The present T cell receptor (beta chain) was sequenced within a study of patients and donors after allogeneic stem cell transplantation. From the RT-PCR reads, TCRdb called clonotypes with MiXCR, one entry per CDR3 protein. The table records about a million distinct CDR3 sequences, about 20% of them present only once. The source of this sequence is a human donor who was either an allogeneic HSCT recipient or a stem cell or donor lymphocyte infusion donor (not recorded which). It is not recorded whose cells these are; they may come from a transplant donor. Sequenced input: blood, either unsorted or a sorted T cell fraction (not recorded which).

This chain's CDR3 is CSVVSGGSSYEQYF. CDR3 in DNA: TGCAGCGTTGTGAGCGGGGGAAGCTCCTACGAGCAGTACTTC. The J gene is TRBJ2-7, the V gene TRBV29-1; 8 bases are a match to TRBD2. Germline lookup yields CDR1 SQVTM and CDR2 ANQGSEA. The CDR3 loop spans 14 amino acids. The V segment lost 4 bases and the J segment 0 bases; nucleotides outside the gene matches: 5.